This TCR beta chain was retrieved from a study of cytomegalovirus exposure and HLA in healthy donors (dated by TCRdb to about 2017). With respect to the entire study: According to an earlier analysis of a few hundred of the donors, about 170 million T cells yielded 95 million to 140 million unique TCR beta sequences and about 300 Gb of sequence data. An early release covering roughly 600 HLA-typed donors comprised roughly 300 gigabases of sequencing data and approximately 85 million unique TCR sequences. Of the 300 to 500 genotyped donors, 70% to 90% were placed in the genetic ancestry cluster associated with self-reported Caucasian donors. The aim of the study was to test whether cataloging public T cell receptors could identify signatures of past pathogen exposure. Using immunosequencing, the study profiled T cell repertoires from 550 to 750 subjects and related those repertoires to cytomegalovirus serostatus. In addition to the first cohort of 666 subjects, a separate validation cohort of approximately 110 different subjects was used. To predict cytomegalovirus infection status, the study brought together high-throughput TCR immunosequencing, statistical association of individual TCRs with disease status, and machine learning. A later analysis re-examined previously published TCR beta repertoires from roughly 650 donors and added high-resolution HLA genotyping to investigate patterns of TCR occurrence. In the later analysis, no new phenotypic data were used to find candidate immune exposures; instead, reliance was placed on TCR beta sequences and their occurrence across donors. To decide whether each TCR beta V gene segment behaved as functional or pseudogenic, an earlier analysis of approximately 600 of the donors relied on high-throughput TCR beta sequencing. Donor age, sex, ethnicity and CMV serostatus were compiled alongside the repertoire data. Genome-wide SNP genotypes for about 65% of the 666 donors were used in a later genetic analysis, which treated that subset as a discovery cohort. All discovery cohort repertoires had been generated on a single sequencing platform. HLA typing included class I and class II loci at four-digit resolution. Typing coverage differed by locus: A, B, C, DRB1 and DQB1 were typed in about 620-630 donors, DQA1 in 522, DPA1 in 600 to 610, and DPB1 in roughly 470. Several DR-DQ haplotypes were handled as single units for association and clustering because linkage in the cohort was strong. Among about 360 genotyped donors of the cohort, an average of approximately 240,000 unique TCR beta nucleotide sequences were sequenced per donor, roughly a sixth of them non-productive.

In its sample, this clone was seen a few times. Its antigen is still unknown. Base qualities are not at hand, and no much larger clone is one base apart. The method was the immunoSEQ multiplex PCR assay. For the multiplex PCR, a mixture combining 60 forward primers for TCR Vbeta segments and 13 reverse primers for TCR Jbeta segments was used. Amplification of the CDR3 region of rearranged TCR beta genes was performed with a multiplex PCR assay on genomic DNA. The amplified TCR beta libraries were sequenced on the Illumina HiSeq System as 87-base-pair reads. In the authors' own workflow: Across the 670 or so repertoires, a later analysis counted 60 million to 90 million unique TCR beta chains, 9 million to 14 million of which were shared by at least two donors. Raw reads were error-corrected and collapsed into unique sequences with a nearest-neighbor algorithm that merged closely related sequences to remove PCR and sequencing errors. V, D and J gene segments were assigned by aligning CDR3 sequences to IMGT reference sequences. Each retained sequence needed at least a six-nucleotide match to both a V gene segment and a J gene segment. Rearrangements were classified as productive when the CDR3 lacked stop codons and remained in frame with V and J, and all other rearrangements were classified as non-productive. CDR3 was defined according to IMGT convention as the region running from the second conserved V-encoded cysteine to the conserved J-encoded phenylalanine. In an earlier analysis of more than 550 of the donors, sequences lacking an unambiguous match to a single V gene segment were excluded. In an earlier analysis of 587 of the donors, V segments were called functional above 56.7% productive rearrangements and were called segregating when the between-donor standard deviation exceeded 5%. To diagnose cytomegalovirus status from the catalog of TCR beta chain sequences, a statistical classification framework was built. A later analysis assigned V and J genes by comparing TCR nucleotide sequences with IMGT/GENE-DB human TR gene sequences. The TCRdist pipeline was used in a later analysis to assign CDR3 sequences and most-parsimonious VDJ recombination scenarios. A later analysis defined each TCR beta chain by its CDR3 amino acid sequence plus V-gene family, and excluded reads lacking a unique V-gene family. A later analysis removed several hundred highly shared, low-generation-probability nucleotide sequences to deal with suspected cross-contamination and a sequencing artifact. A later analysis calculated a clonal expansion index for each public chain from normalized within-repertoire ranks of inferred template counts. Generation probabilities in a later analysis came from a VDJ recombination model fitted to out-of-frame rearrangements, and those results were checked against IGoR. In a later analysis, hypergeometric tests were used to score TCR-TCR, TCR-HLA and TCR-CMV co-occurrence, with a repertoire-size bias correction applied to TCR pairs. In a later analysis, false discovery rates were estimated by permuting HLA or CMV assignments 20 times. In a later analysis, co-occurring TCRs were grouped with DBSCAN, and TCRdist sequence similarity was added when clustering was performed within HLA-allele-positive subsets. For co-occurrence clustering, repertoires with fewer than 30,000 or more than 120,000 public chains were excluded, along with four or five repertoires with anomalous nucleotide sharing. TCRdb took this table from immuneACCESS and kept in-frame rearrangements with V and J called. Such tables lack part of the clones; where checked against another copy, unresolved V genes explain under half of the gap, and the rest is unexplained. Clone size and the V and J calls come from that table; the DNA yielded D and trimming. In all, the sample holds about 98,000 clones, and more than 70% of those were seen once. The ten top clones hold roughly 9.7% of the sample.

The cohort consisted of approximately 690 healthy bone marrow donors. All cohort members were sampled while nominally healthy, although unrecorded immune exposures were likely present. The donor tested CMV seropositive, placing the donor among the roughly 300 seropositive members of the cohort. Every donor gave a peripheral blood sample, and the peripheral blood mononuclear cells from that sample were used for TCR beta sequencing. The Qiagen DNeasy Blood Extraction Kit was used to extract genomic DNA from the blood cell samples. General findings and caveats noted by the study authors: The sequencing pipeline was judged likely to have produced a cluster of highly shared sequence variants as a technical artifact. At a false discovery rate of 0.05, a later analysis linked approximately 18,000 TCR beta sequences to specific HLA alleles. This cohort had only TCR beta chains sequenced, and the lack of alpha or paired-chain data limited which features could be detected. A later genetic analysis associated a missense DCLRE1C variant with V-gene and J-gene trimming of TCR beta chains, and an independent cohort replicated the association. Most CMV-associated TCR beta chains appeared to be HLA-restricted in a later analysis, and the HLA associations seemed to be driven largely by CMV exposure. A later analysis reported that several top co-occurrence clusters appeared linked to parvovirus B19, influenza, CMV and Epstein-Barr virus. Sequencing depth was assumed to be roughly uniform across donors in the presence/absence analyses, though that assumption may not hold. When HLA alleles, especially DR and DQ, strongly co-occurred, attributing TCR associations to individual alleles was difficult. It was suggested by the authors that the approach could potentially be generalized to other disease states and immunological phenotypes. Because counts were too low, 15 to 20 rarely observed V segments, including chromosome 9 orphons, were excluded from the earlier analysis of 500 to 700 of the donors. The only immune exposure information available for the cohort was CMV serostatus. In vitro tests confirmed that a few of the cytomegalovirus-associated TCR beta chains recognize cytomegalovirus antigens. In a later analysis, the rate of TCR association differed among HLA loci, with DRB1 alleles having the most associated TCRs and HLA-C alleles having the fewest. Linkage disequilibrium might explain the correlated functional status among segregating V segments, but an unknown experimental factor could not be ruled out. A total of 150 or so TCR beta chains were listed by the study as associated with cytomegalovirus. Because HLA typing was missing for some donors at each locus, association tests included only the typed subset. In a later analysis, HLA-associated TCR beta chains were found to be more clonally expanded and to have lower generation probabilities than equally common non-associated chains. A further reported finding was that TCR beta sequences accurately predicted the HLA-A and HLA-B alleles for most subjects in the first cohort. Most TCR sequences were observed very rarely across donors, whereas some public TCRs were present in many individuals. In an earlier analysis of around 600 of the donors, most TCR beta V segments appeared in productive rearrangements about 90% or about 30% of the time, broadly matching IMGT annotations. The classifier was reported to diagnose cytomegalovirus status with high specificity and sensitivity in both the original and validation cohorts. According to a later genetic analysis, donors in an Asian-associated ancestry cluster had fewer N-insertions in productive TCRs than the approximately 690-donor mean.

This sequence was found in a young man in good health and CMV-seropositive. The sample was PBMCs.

The DNA sequence follows: TGTGCCAGCAGCTTCGGGACTAGCGAGGAGCAGTTCTTC. Translation gives CASSFGTSEEQFF. The chain uses TRBV7-9 and TRBJ2-1, with 10 bases matching TRBD2. V trim: 3 bases; J trim: 10 bases; unmatched bases: 3. The CDR3 runs 13 amino acids, cysteine and phenylalanine included. Kept here is only the CDR3 DNA, which spans 39 bases and is read in frame from base 1. According to the germline V gene (reference sequence), CDR1 reads SEHNR and CDR2 reads FQNEAQ. With all but the CDR3 taken from the reference TRBV7-9 and TRBJ2-1 genes, the full variable domain is: DTGVSQNPRHKITKRGQNVTFRCDPISEHNRLYWYRQTLGQGPEFLTYFQNEAQLEKSRLLSDRFSAERPKGSFSTLEIQRTEQGDSAMYLCASSFGTSEEQFFGPGTRLTVL.